The 24 T cell receptor beta chains given below trace back to one sample, sequenced in a study of T-cell reconstitution after alpha-beta-depleted transplantation in children. The authors prepared the TCRbeta library with unique molecular identifiers. TCRdb called the PCR reads again in MiXCR, with one record for every CDR3 protein. The sample records about a million distinct CDR3 sequences, about 30% being singletons. The sample in question was PBMCs, mostly from graft donor cells, obtained 360 days after TCRalphabeta/CD19-depleted stem cell transplant. The receptors were sampled from a boy less than two years old who had a stem cell transplant for SCID, so the T cells may come from the graft donor.

V gene TRBV4-1 combines with J gene TRBJ1-5; D is uncertain. Germline CDR1 MGHRA, CDR2 YSYEKL. V gave up 1 base and J gave up 3 bases, with 10 bases separating them. This CDR3 has 15 residues. The CDR3 DNA follows: TGCGCCAGCAGCCAAGGAGAGGTCCCCAATCAGCCCCAGCATTTT. It encodes CASSQGEVPNQPQHF.

The chain is built from TRBV28 and TRBJ1-5; D unresolved. Looked up from germline, CDR1 is MDHEN and CDR2 is SYDVKM. This CDR3 is built from 15 residues. V lost 6 bases and J lost 11, with 23 bases in between. In DNA form, the CDR3 reads TGTGCCAGCAGCCCCCCCACGGACGGGATCAAGGCCCAGCATTTT. Translation gives CASSPPTDGIKAQHF.

This clonotype was seen a handful of times. J is TRBJ2-5 and V is TRBV7-9, with TRBD1 matching 7 bases. Per the germline V gene, CDR1 is SEHNR and CDR2 is FQNEAQ (reference sequence). The length of the CDR3 is 14 residues. The J segment lost 3 bases and the V segment lost 3 bases, leaving 4 bases of the junction unmatched. CDR3 sequence (DNA): TGTGCCAGCAGCTTCGGGACAGCCGAAGAGACCCAGTACTTC. Protein: CASSFGTAEETQYF.

This clonotype was observed at least ten times. The chain couples TRBV12-3 or TRBV12-4 to TRBJ1-1; TRBD1 agrees at 9 bases. The CDR3 totals 12 residues. The trim removed 5 bases at V and 8 bases at J, leaving 3 bases unmatched. The CDR3 nucleotides read TGTGCCAGCAGTCCCGGGACAGGGGAAGCTTTCTTT. This sequence encodes CASSPGTGEAFF.

Here the CDR3 reads CASSPAGTASTDTQYF. The CDR3 DNA follows: TGTGCCAGCTCACCAGCCGGGACAGCTAGCACAGATACGCAGTATTTT. The chain recombines TRBV18 with TRBJ2-3, with TRBD1 matching over 7 bases. The CDR3 is 16 amino acids. Germline loops: CDR1 KGHSH, CDR2 LQKENI. The V segment lost 2 bases and the J segment 0 bases; nucleotides outside the gene matches: 5. Full variable domain (remainder filled in from reference TRBV18 and TRBJ2-3): NAGVMQNPRHLVRRRGQEARLRCSPMKGHSHVYWYRQLPEEGLKFMVYLQKENIIDESGMPKERFSAEFPKEGPSILRIQQVVRGDSAAYFCASSPAGTASTDTQYFGPGTRLTVL.

This clonotype was counted between two and nine times. The rearrangement uses TRBV5-1 and TRBJ2-1; D is perhaps TRBD1 or TRBD2 (5 bases each). V dropped 4 bases and J dropped 3 bases, with 17 bases sitting between them. Germline CDR1 SGHRS, CDR2 YFSETQ. The CDR3 is 16 amino acids. This chain's CDR3 is CASSGGSGQSYNEQFF. CDR3 in DNA: TGCGCCAGCAGCGGGGGATCTGGGCAAAGCTACAATGAGCAGTTCTTC.

This chain uses TRBV6-2 or TRBV6-3 with TRBJ2-3, with D perhaps assigned TRBD1 or TRBD2 (5 bases each). The CDR3 is made up of 12 amino acids. Trimming removed 6 bases from V and 7 bases from J, with 11 bases in between. Germline CDR1 reads MNHEY; CDR2 reads SVGEGT. The CDR3 DNA sequence: TGTGCCAGCAGCCGGGACCGTCATACGCAGTATTTT. This translates into CASSRDRHTQYF.

This clonotype was observed a few times. This sequence joins TRBV11-2 and TRBJ2-7, with 9 nucleotides matching TRBD1. Germline V gene lookup returns CDR1 SGHAT and CDR2 FQNNGV. The J segment lost 6 bases and the V segment lost 6 bases, leaving 6 bases of the junction unmatched. The CDR3 consists of 13 residues. The DNA of the CDR3 is TGTGCCAGCAGGACAGGGGGTTTCCGCGAGCAGTACTTC. Protein product: CASRTGGFREQYF.

This clonotype was counted only a few times. The chain carries TRBV6-5 and TRBJ1-1, with D perhaps matching TRBD1 (5 bases). CDR3 size: 15 residues. V gave up 0 bases and J gave up 6 bases, with 14 bases separating them. Germline V lookup: CDR1 MNHEY, CDR2 SVGAGI. This CDR3 is CASSYSLGRDPEAFF. In DNA form, the CDR3 reads TGTGCCAGCAGTTACTCCCTAGGGAGGGACCCTGAAGCTTTCTTT.

The genes are TRBV12-3 or TRBV12-4 and TRBJ2-7, with 9 bases matching TRBD2. After removal of 3 bases from V and 5 bases from J, the junction contained 8 bases not matched to a gene. The CDR3 extends over 15 amino acids. CDR3: CASSFRSSGEDEQYF. The CDR3 DNA follows: TGTGCCAGCAGTTTTAGGTCTAGCGGGGAGGACGAGCAGTACTTC.

This clonotype was found a few times. V gene TRBV7-2 combines with J gene TRBJ2-1; D remains unclear. The V and J ends lost 0 bases and 6 bases respectively, with 6 bases between them. Germline V gives CDR1 SGHTA, CDR2 FQGNSA. This CDR3 has 13 residues. The CDR3 region is CASSLARLNEQFF. CDR3 DNA sequence: TGTGCCAGCAGCTTAGCACGCCTCAATGAGCAGTTCTTC.

This clonotype came up a few times. The chain uses TRBV5-1 and TRBJ1-1; 9 bases line up with TRBD1. The ends lost 2 bases at V and 2 bases at J; junction bases unmatched: 10. The germline V gene has CDR1 SGHRS and CDR2 YFSETQ. This CDR3 has 17 amino acids. The CDR3 DNA follows: TGCGCCAGCAGCTTTAGAGGACAGGGGCCCTCTAACACTGAAGCTTTCTTT. Its translation: CASSFRGQGPSNTEAFF.

This chain uses TRBV29-1 with TRBJ1-5; 7 bases align to TRBD1. The length of the CDR3 is 13 residues. Trimming took 4 bases from V and 7 from J; bases not matched to a gene: 7. Germline CDR1 SQVTM, CDR2 ANQGSEA. CDR3 sequence: CSVGQGVGQPQHF. The CDR3 DNA reads TGCAGCGTTGGCCAGGGGGTAGGGCAGCCCCAGCATTTT.

This clonotype was seen a handful of times. This chain connects TRBV5-8 to TRBJ1-2; 7 bases are shared with TRBD1. This CDR3 has 15 amino acids. Trimming took 4 bases from V and 2 from J; bases not matched to a gene: 8. CDR1 and CDR2 from the germline V gene are SGHTS and YDEGEE. The CDR3 sequence is CASSGVDRANYGYTF. CDR3 DNA: TGTGCCAGCAGCGGGGTAGACAGGGCGAACTATGGCTACACCTTC.

This chain links TRBV27 with TRBJ2-1, with 7 bases aligning to TRBD1. The CDR3 loop spans 15 amino acids. Germline V gene sequence: CDR1 MNHEY, CDR2 SMNVEV (reference sequence). J was trimmed by 7 bases and V by 5 bases; bases with no gene match: 11. The CDR3 DNA sequence: TGTGCCAGCAGTACCAGGGGGAGAGTTGGGAATGAGCAGTTCTTC. Translation gives CASSTRGRVGNEQFF.

This clonotype has more than one count but fewer than ten. The chain carries TRBV12-3 or TRBV12-4 and TRBJ2-7; D uncertain. The CDR3 has 13 residues. The ends were cut back, 0 bases at V and 7 bases at J, with 10 bases in the middle. The CDR3 sequence: CASSLADRWEQYF. CDR3 DNA sequence: TGTGCCAGCAGTTTAGCAGACCGGTGGGAGCAGTACTTC.

V and J are TRBV5-4 and TRBJ2-3; perhaps D is TRBD1 or TRBD2 (5 bases each). The CDR3 runs to 14 residues. Trimming took 3 bases from V and 0 from J, leaving 8 bases between them. Germline V lookup: CDR1 SGHNT, CDR2 YYREEE (reference sequence). The chain's CDR3 is CASSWGMSTDTQYF. The CDR3 DNA reads as TGTGCCAGCAGCTGGGGGATGAGCACAGATACGCAGTATTTT.

This clonotype was seen a handful of times. The chain links TRBV4-1 to TRBJ1-1; 9 bases are a match to TRBD1. V dropped 3 bases and J dropped 1; count of bases not matched to a gene: 3. CDR1 MGHRA and CDR2 YSYEKL come from the germline V gene. This CDR3 spans 15 amino acids. The CDR3 is CASSQTGGRNTEAFF. The CDR3 DNA sequence: TGCGCCAGCAGCCAGACAGGGGGTCGGAACACTGAAGCTTTCTTT.

This clonotype has ten or more counts. The chain employs TRBV7-9 and TRBJ1-4; 11 nucleotides line up with TRBD1. The CDR3 spans 16 residues. The V segment lost 5 bases and the J segment 2 bases; nucleotides outside the gene matches: 4. The germline gives CDR1 SEHNR, CDR2 FQNEAQ (reference sequence). The DNA for the CDR3 is TGTGCCAGCAGCCCGGACAGGGGGCCTACTAATGAAAAACTGTTTTTT. It encodes CASSPDRGPTNEKLFF.

This clonotype was seen a handful of times. The rearrangement joins TRBV20-1 to TRBJ2-3; D perhaps matches TRBD1 (5 bases). CDR1 is DFQATT and CDR2 is SNEGSKA in the germline V gene (reference sequence). The CDR3 runs to 12 residues. V lost 4 bases and J lost 3, with 8 bases in between. This CDR3 reads CSAIRQTDTQYF. CDR3 bases: TGCAGTGCTATTCGACAGACAGATACGCAGTATTTT.

The gene calls are TRBV12-3 or TRBV12-4 and TRBJ1-1; the D gene is possibly TRBD1 (5 bases). Trimming took 4 bases from V and 4 from J, leaving 10 bases between them. The CDR3 covers 13 residues. CDR3: CASSWARVTEAFF. The CDR3 DNA reads as TGTGCCAGCAGTTGGGCCAGGGTCACTGAAGCTTTCTTT.

This clonotype has a handful of counts. The chain uses TRBV12-3 or TRBV12-4 and TRBJ1-1; no reliable D call. V gave up 6 bases and J gave up 0 bases, with 14 bases separating them. This CDR3 is 15 amino acids long. Here the CDR3 reads CASSPGPIMNTEAFF. For the CDR3, the DNA is TGTGCCAGCAGCCCCGGGCCAATAATGAACACTGAAGCTTTCTTT.

This chain joins TRBV4-2 and TRBJ2-2; D ambiguous. The CDR3 contains 16 residues. Germline loops: CDR1 LGHNA, CDR2 YNFKEQ. Trimming pared 0 bases from V and 6 bases from J, leaving 14 bases between. The CDR3 here is CASSQDEPSTPGELFF. CDR3 bases: TGTGCCAGCAGCCAAGATGAACCTTCAACCCCCGGGGAGCTGTTTTTT.

This clonotype was observed a handful of times. The gene calls are TRBV29-1 and TRBJ2-7; tentative D call: TRBD1 (7 bases). The CDR3 runs to 15 residues. The germline V gene has CDR1 SQVTM and CDR2 ANQGSEA. V dropped 1 base and J dropped 7 bases, with 20 bases sitting between them. This CDR3 reads CSVEAMVRGAWEQYF. CDR3 DNA sequence: TGCAGCGTTGAAGCGATGGTCAGGGGGGCGTGGGAGCAGTACTTC.